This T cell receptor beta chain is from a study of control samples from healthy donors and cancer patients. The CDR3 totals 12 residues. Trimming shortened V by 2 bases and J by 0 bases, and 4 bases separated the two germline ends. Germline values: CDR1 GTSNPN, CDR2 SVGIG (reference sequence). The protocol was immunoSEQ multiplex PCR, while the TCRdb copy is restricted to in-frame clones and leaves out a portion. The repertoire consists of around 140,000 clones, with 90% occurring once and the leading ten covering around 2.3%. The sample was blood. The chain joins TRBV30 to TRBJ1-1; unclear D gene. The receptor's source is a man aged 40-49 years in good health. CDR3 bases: TGTGCCTGGAGTCGGGTGAACACTGAAGCTTTCTTT. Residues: CAWSRVNTEAFF.